This T cell receptor (beta chain) is drawn from a study of molecular identifiers for immune sequencing clone quantification. CDR1 is LNHDA, CDR2 SQIVND, per germline (reference sequence). CDR3 length equals 13 residues. V trimming: 4 bases; J trimming: 4 bases; junction bases outside the gene matches: 2. One entry per CDR3 protein results from TCRdb running MiXCR on the PCR reads. Seen here are under 350,000 distinct CDR3 sequences, about 22% observed once, and the top ten hold about 0.71%. This clonotype was recorded many times. The sequenced sample was naive CD8+ T cells from blood, with Jurkat cell RNA spiked in. Noted subset: FACS-sorted CD8+CD4-CCR7+CD45RA+ naive T cells. The clonotype was recovered from a human donor in good health. Some libraries in this study had Jurkat cell RNA spiked in. The J gene is TRBJ2-7, the V gene TRBV19, with 9 bases that match TRBD2. The CDR3 loop reads CASSTTSGYEQYF. The CDR3 DNA reads as TGTGCCAGTAGTACGACTAGCGGATACGAGCAGTACTTC.